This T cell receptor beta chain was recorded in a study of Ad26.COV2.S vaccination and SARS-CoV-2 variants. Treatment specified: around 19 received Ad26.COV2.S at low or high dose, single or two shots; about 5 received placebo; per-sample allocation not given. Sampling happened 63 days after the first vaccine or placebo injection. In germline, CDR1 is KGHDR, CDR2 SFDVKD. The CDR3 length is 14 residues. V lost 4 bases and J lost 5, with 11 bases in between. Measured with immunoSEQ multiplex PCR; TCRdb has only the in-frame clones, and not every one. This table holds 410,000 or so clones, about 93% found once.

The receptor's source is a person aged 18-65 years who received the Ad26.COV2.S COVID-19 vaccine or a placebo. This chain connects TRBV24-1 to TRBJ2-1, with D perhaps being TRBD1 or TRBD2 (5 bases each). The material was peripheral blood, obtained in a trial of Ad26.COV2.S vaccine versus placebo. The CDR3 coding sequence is TGTGCCACCAGTGACGGGACGACGAACAATGAGCAGTTCTTC. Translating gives CATSDGTTNNEQFF.